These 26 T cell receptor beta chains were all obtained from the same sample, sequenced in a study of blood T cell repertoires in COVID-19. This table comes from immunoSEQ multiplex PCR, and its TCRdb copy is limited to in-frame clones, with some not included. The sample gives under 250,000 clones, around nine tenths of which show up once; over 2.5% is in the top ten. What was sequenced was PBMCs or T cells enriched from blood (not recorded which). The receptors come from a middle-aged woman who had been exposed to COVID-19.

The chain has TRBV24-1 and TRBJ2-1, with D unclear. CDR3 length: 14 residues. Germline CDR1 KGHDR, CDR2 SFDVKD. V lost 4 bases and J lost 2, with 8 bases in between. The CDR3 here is CATSDSVPYNEQFF. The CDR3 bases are TGTGCCACCAGTGACAGTGTTCCCTACAATGAGCAGTTCTTC.

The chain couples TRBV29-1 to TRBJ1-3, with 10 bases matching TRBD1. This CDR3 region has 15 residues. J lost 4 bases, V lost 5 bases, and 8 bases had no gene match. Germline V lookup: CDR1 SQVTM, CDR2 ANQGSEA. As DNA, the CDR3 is TGCAGCGTTCCCGGGACAGGGGATGCGGGAAACACCATATATTTT. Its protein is CSVPGTGDAGNTIYF.

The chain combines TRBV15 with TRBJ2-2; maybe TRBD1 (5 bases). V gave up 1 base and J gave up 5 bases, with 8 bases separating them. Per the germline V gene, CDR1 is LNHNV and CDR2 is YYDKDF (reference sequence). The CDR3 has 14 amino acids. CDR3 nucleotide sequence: TGTGCCACCAGCAGAGTGAAGGGGACCGGGGAGCTGTTTTTT. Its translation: CATSRVKGTGELFF.

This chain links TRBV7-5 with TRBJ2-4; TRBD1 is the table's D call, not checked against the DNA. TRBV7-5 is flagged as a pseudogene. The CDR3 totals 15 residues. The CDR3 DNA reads TGTGCCAGAAGCTACACAGGGGGCCCCAAAAACATTCAGTACTTC. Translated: CARSYTGGPKNIQYF.

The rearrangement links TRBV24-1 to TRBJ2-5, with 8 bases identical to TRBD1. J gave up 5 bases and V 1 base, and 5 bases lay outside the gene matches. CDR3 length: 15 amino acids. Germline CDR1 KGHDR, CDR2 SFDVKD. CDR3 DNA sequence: TGTGCCACCAGTGATTTCGACAGGGGATACGAGACCCAGTACTTC. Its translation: CATSDFDRGYETQYF.

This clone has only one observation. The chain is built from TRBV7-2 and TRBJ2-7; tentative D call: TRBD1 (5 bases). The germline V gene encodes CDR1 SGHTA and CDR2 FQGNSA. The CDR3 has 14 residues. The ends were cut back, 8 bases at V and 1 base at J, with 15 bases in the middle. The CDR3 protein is CASRDSTASYEQYF. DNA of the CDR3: TGTGCCAGCCGCGACTCGACAGCTTCCTACGAGCAGTACTTC.

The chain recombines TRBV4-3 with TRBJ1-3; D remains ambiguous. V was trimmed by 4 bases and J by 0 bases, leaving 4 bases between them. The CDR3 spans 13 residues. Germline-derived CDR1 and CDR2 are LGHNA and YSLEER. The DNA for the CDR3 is TGCGCCAGCAGCCGAGCCTCTGGAAACACCATATATTTT. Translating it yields CASSRASGNTIYF.

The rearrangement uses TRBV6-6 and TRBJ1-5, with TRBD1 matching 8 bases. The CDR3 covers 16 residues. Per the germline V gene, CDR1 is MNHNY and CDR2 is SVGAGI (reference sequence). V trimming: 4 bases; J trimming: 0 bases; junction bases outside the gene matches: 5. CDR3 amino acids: CASSFTGGFSNQPQHF. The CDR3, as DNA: TGTGCCAGCAGTTTTACAGGGGGGTTTAGCAATCAGCCCCAGCATTTT.

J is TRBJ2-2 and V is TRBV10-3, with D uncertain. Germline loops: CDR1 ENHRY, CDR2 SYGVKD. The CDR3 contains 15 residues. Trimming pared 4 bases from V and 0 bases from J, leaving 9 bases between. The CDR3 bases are TGTGCCATCAGTGGGCGAGGCGCGAACACCGGGGAGCTGTTTTTT. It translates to CAISGRGANTGELFF.

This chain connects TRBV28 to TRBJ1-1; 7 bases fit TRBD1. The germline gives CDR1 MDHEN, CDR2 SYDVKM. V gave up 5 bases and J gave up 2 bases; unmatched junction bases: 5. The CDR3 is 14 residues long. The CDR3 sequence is CASSEGQINTEAFF. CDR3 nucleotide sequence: TGTGCCAGCAGTGAGGGACAGATTAACACTGAAGCTTTCTTT.

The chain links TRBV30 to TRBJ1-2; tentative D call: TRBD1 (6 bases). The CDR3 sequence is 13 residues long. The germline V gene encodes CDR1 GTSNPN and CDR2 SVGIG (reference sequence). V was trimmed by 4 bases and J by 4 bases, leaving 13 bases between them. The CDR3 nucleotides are TGTGCCTGGACACGTGGGGGCCCCTATGGCTACACCTTC. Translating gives CAWTRGGPYGYTF.

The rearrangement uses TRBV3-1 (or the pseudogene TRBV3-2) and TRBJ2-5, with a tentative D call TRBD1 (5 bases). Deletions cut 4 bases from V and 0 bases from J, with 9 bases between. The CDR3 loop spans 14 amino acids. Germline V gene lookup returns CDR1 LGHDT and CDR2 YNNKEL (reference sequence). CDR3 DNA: TGTGCCAGCAGCCTCAGGGCCAACCAAGAGACCCAGTACTTC. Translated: CASSLRANQETQYF.

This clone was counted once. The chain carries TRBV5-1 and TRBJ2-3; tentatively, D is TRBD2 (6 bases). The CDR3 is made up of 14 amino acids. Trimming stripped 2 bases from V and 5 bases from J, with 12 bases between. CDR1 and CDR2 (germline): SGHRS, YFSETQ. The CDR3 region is CASSFRVEGDTQYF. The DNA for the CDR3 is TGCGCCAGCAGCTTCAGAGTGGAGGGAGATACGCAGTATTTT.

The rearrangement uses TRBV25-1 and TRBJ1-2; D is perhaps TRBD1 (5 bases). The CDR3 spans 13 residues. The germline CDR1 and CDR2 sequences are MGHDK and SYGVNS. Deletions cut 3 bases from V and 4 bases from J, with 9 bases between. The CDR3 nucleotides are TGTGCCAGCAGTGAGCAAGGGGTCTATGGCTACACCTTC. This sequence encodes CASSEQGVYGYTF.

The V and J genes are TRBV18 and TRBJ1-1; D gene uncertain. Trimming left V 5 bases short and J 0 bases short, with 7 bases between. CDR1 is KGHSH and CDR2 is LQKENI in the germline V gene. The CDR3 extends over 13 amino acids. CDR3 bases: TGTGCCAGCTCATCCCTTATGAACACTGAAGCTTTCTTT. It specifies CASSSLMNTEAFF.

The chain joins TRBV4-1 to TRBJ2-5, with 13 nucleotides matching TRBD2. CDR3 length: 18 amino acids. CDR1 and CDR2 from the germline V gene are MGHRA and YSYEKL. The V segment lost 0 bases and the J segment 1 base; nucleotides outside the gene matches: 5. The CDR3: CASSQDPGLAGIQETQYF. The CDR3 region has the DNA TGCGCCAGCAGCCAAGATCCGGGACTAGCGGGGATCCAAGAGACCCAGTACTTC.

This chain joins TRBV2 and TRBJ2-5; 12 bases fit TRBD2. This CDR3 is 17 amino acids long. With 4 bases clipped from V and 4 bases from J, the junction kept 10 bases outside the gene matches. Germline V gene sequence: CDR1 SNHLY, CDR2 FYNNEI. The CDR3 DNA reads TGTGCCAGCAGTGTAAATCCTAGCGGGAGGGCCAGAGAGACCCAGTACTTC. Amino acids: CASSVNPSGRARETQYF.

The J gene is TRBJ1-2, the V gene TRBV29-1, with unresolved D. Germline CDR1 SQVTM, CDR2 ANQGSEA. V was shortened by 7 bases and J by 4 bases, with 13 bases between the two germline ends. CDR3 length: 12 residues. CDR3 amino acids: CSAATIIYGYTF. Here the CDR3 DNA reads TGCAGCGCCGCGACAATCATCTATGGCTACACCTTC.

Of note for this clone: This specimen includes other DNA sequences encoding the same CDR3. CDR3 DNA sequence: TGTGCCAGCAGCCAAGGACAGGGTGGCTACACCTTC. Translated: CASSQGQGGYTF. The chain joins TRBV3-1 (or the pseudogene TRBV3-2) to TRBJ1-2; the match to TRBD1 covers 7 bases. The J segment lost 7 bases and the V segment lost 1 base, leaving 0 bases of the junction unmatched. The germline CDR1 and CDR2 sequences are LGHDT and YNNKEL (reference sequence). This CDR3 is built from 12 residues.

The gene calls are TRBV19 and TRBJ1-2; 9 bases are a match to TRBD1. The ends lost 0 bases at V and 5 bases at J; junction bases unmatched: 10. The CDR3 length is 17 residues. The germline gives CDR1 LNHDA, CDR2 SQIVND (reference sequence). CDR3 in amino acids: CASSIDTDRGWNYGYTF. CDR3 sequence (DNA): TGTGCCAGTAGTATAGATACGGACAGGGGTTGGAATTATGGCTACACCTTC. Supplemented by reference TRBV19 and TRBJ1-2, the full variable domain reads DGGITQSPKYLFRKEGQNVTLSCEQNLNHDAMYWYRQDPGQGLRLIYYSQIVNDFQKGDIAEGYSVSREKKESFPLTVTSAQKNPTAFYLCASSIDTDRGWNYGYTFGSGTRLTVV.

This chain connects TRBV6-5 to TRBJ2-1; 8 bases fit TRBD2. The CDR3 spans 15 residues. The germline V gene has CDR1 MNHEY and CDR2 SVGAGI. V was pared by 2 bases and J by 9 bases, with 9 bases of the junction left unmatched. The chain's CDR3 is CASSYKYGGASEQFF. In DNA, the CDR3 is TGTGCCAGCAGTTACAAATACGGGGGGGCATCTGAGCAGTTCTTC.

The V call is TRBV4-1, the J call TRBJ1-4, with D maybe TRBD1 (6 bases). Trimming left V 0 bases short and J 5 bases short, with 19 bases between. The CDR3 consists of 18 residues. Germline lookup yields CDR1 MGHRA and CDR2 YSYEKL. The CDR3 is CASSQELGAGTQNEKLFF. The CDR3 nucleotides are TGCGCCAGCAGCCAAGAGTTGGGGGCAGGGACACAGAATGAAAAACTGTTTTTT.

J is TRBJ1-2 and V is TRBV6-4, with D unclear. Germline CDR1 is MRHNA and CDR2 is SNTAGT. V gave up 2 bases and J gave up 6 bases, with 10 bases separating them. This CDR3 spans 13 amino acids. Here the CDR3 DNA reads TGTGCCAGCAGTGACGGGCCGGATCATGGCTACACCTTC. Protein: CASSDGPDHGYTF.

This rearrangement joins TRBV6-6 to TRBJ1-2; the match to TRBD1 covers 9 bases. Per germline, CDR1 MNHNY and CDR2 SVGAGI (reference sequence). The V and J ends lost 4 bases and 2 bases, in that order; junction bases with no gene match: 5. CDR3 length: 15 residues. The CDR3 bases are TGTGCCAGCAGTTCGGCCGACAGGGGGAACTATGGCTACACCTTC. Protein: CASSSADRGNYGYTF.

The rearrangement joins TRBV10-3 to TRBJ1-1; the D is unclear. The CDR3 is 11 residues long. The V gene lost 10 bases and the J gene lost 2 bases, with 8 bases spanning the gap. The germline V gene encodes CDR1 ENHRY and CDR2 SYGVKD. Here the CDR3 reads CATLDNTEAFF. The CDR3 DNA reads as TGTGCCACCCTAGACAACACTGAAGCTTTCTTT.

The CDR3, as DNA: TGTGCCAGTAAAATATGGACAGCCTACGAGCAGTACGTC. This encodes CASKIWTAYEQYV. The V and J genes are TRBV19 and TRBJ2-7; tentative D call: TRBD1 (6 bases). V was clipped by 7 bases and J by 2 bases, with 12 bases between them. The CDR3 has 13 residues. The germline gives CDR1 LNHDA, CDR2 SQIVND (reference sequence).